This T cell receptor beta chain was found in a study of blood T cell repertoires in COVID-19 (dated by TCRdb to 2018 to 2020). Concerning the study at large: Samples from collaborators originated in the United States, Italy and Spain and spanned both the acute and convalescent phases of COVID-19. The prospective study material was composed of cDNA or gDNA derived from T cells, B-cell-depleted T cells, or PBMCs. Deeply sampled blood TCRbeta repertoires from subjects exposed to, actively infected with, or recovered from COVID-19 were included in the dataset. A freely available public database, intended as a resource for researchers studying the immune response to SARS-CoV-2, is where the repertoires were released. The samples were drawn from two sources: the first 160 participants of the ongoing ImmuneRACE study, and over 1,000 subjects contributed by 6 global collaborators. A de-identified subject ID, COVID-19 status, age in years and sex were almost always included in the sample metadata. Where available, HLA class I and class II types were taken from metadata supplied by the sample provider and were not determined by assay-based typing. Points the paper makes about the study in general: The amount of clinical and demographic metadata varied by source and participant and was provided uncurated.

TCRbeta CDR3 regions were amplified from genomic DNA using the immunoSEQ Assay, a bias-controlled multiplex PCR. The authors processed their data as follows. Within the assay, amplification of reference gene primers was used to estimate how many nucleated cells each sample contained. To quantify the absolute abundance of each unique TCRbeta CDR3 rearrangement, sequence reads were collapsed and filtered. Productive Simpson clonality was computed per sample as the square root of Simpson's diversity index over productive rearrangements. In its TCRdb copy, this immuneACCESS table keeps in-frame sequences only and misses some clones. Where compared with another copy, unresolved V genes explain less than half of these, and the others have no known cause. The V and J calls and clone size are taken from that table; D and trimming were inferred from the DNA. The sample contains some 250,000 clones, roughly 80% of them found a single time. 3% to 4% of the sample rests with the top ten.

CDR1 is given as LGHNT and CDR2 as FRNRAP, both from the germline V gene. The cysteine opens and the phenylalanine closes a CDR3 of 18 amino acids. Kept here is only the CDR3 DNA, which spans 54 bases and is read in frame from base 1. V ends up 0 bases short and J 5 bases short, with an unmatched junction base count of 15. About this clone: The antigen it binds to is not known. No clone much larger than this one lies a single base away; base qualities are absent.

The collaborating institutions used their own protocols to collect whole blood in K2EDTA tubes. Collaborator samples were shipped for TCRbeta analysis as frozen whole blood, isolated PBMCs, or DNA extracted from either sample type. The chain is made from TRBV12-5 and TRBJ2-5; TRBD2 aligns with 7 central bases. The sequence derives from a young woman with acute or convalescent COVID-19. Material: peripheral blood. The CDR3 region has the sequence CASGLVLGDYISLETQYF. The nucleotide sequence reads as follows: TGTGCTAGTGGTTTGGTACTCGGGGACTACATTTCCTTGGAGACCCAGTACTTC.